This T cell receptor (beta chain) was obtained from a study of human T cells and chemical hapten exposure. As for the study in general: Across its approximately 25 weeks, the study gave patients weekly diphenylcyclopropenone doses to the scalp. Patients, predominantly female, presented with alopecia areata, totalis or universalis.

This clonotype was counted only a few times. Separate cDNA molecules received unique molecular identifiers, which the library attached to them. Each CDR3 protein gets one entry after TCRdb re-called the RACE reads with MiXCR. Of 80,000 to 95,000 distinct CDR3 sequences listed, approximately 11% were seen once; the top ten hold about 2%. V was clipped by 5 bases and J by 2 bases; unmatched bases: 17. The CDR3 runs 21 residues. CDR1 is SGHRS, CDR2 YFSETQ, per germline. The time point was: patch test 2, 6 weeks after DPC sensitization. Indicated treatment: therapeutic diphenylcyclopropenone sensitization with weekly scalp DPC. The donor pool consisted of alopecia patients aged 18 to 70 years, considered suitable for DPC.

The material was whole blood, obtained in connection with sensitization to the hapten diphenylcyclopropenone (DPC). This chain joins TRBV5-1 and TRBJ2-6, with 12 bases lining up with TRBD1. The sequence came from a man in his forties with alopecia areata. Some clones in this sample may be carry-over from other donors' samples. CDR3 residues: CASSYEAHPGQGATGANVLTF. The CDR3 DNA reads TGCGCCAGCAGTTACGAAGCGCATCCGGGACAGGGGGCGACTGGGGCCAACGTCCTGACTTTC.